These 2 T cell receptor beta chains came from one sample sequenced in a study of shared clonotypes between healthy human individuals. The data were produced by immunoSEQ multiplex PCR, yet TCRdb's version contains in-frame clones alone and is incomplete. The sample yields roughly 2,300,000 clones, about 90% seen once. Material: naive CD4+ T cells from PBMCs. Indicated subset: CD45RA+ positively selected. The source is a man younger than 35 in good health. Some clones in this sample may be carry-over from other donors' samples.

The genes are TRBV9 and TRBJ1-1, with 7 bases lining up with TRBD1. V lost 3 bases and J lost 0; bases outside the gene matches: 5. Germline values: CDR1 SGDLS, CDR2 YYNGEE. The CDR3 has 15 amino acids. The chain's CDR3 is CASSASGGLNTEAFF. DNA for the CDR3: TGTGCCAGCAGCGCCTCAGGGGGGTTGAACACTGAAGCTTTCTTT.

In the case of this clone: Other DNA sequences within the sample encode an identical CDR3. The V gene is TRBV5-1, the J gene TRBJ1-2; TRBD1 aligns across 11 bases. Germline CDR1 reads SGHRS; CDR2 reads YFSETQ. The CDR3 has 14 residues. V trimming: 4 bases; J trimming: 4 bases; junction bases outside the gene matches: 3. CDR3 in DNA: TGCGCCAGCAGCCCGGGACAGGGGGGCTATGGCTACACCTTC. This encodes CASSPGQGGYGYTF.